This TCR beta chain is from a study of T cell responses to AZD1222 COVID-19 vaccine (dated by TCRdb to the early 2020s). Turning to the overall study: TCR sequencing covered roughly 230 trial participants: 207 given two doses of AZD1222 and approximately 25 given two doses of MenACWY control vaccine. Trial participants were enrolled by age into 18-55, 56-69 and 70-plus year subgroups, with about 150, 28 and 57 TCR-sequenced participants respectively.

V is cut by 3 bases and J by 2 bases, and the space between the germline ends is 8 bases. The cysteine opens and the phenylalanine closes a CDR3 of 13 amino acids. The retained sequence is limited to the CDR3, 39 bases, with the frame set at the first base. CDR1 and CDR2 (KGHSH, LQKENI) derive from the germline V gene. The CDR3 regions of human TCRbeta chains were subjected to immunosequencing. Regarding the original processing steps: Repertoire TCRs were checked for matches against a reference library of SARS-CoV-2-specific TCRs that had been generated using the MIRA antigen-specificity platform. Breadth was defined as the fraction of unique TCRs that were SARS-CoV-2-associated, and depth was defined as the fraction of total T cells that were SARS-CoV-2-associated. Using the MIRA data, each spike-specific TCR was mapped to the spike region that the TCR reacts to and placed in a CD4 or CD8 class. Log10-transformed breadth and depth values were compared by one-way ANOVA with Sidak's multiple comparisons tests. Sourced from immuneACCESS, this table was stored by TCRdb with only in-frame sequences that have V and J called. A share of the clones is absent; for the studies checked, an unresolved V gene accounts for under half, and the remainder has no known explanation. From that table come the V and J calls and clone size; the DNA was used to work out D and trimming. The table for this sample shows about 140,000 clones. Roughly 2% of the sample is taken by the ten largest.

To note about this clone: The antigen it recognizes is unknown.

Sample time point, as interpreted from the label and publication: baseline before first vaccination. Vaccinee samples came from UK trials COV001 and COV002, including a single-blind randomized controlled phase 2/3 trial of AZD1222 (ChAdOx1 nCoV-19) in healthy adults. For TCRbeta chain sequencing, PBMC samples from trial participants were taken at day 0 and at day 28 after the second dose. Overall study outcomes, separate from this receptor: After two AZD1222 doses, spike-specific TCR breadth and depth were significantly higher than at day 0 and than in MenACWY recipients. In the small 56-69-year group, the increase in depth fell short of significance, most likely because of low power. The whole spike protein was spanned by vaccine-associated CD4 TCRs, and dominant responses were seen in regions 160-218 and 743-854. Conclusions about previously exposed vaccinees are limited, since just a handful of AZD1222 recipients were seropositive for SARS-CoV-2 at baseline. Reportedly, almost half of the unique spike-specific TCRs recognized epitopes lying outside the regions that are mutated in the B.1.351 and B.1.1.7 variants. Because no day 14 peak-response samples were available, repertoires were characterized only after the peak T cell response. Most participants were white British and females outnumbered males, and the authors suggested that clonal diversity may have been underestimated.

Input material: peripheral blood. The TCR sequence derives from an adult in good health. The receptor chain draws on TRBV18 and TRBJ2-7; the D gene is perhaps TRBD2, from 5 matching bases. The CDR3 region has the sequence CASSPSGTYEQYF. The DNA sequence reads TGTGCCAGCTCACCGTCCGGGACCTACGAGCAGTACTTC.